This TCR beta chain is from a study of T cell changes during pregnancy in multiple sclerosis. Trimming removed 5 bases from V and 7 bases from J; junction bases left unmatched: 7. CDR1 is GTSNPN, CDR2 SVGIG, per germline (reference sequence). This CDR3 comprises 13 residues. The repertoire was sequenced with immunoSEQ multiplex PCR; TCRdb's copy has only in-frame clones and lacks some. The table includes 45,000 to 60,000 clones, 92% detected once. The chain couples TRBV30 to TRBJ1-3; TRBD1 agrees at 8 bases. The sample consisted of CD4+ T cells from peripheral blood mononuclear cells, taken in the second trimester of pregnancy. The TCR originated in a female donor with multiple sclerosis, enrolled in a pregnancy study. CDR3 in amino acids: CAWAPGQANTIYF. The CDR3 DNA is TGTGCCTGGGCTCCGGGACAGGCGAACACCATATATTTT.